This T cell receptor (beta chain) was found in a study of blood T cell repertoires in COVID-19. How the authors handled the data: Cell counts per sample came from amplifying reference gene primers. Using immunoSEQ multiplex PCR, the repertoire was profiled, and TCRdb retains in-frame clones only, with some absent. The DNA gave D and trimming, while V, J and clone size come from that table. The sample consists of approximately 49,000 clones, 75% to 85% of them appearing once. V lost 6 bases and J 7 bases, leaving 12 bases between the germline ends. CDR1 is MNHEY and CDR2 is SVGAGI in the germline V gene. The CDR3 is 12 residues long.

The clonotype originates from a woman aged 55-70 years with acute or convalescent COVID-19. The chain links TRBV6-5 to TRBJ1-2; D is unclear. Sequencing was carried out using peripheral blood. DNA for the CDR3: TGTGCCAGCAGGAGGGAAAAAGGTGGCTACACCTTC. Amino acid sequence: CASRREKGGYTF.